This TCR beta chain was sequenced in a study of control samples from healthy donors and cancer patients. Sequencing used immunoSEQ multiplex PCR; TCRdb keeps in-frame clones, though not all of them. The sample contains 84,000 or so clones, around 91% of which appear only once. V was cut by 7 bases and J by 8 bases, with 11 bases left in between. The CDR3 length is 10 residues. Germline CDR1 reads SQVTM; CDR2 reads ANQGSEA. The specimen was blood. This TCR was recovered from a man in his fifties or sixties in good health. This chain connects TRBV29-1 to TRBJ1-1; no reliable D call. The CDR3 protein is CSGVKREAFF. CDR3 bases: TGCAGCGGAGTAAAAAGGGAAGCTTTCTTT.